This passage covers 5 T cell receptor beta chains from one sample sequenced in a study of blood T cell repertoires in COVID-19. Repertoires were generated with immunoSEQ multiplex PCR, while TCRdb's copy carries only in-frame clones and drops some. The profile covers roughly 190,000 clones, with roughly 80% appearing a single time and more than 4% taken by the ten largest. Input material: PBMCs or T cells enriched from blood (not recorded which). The receptor source for this set is a woman aged 55-75 years with acute COVID-19.

The chain recombines TRBV7-9 with TRBJ2-2; D gene ambiguous. V gave up 2 bases and J gave up 2 bases, with 18 bases separating them. The CDR3 runs 18 residues. Germline lookup yields CDR1 SEHNR and CDR2 FQNEAQ (reference sequence). CDR3 bases: TGTGCCAGCAGCTTAATTCCTTCTCTGAAAGCAAACACCGGGGAGCTGTTTTTT. This gives the protein CASSLIPSLKANTGELFF.

The chain combines TRBV3-1 (or the pseudogene TRBV3-2) with TRBJ2-1, with 13 bases that match TRBD2. CDR1 LGHDT and CDR2 YNNKEL come from the germline V gene (reference sequence). Germline trimming cut 4 bases from V and 6 bases from J; bases unmatched to any gene: 6. CDR3 size: 16 residues. In nucleotides, the CDR3 is TGTGCCAGCAGCCGGGGACTAGCGGGGTCGGGCAATGAGCAGTTCTTC. Amino acid sequence: CASSRGLAGSGNEQFF.

The rearrangement links TRBV5-5 to TRBJ1-3; weak D call: TRBD1 (5 bases). Trimming pared 4 bases from V and 2 bases from J, leaving 16 bases between. The CDR3 consists of 16 residues. Per the germline V gene, CDR1 is SGHKS and CDR2 is YYEKEE (reference sequence). As DNA, the CDR3 is TGTGCCAGCAGCGCCTGGGGGGGGATCCCTGGAAACACCATATATTTT. Translating it yields CASSAWGGIPGNTIYF.

The CDR3 loop is CASSFFGRVAGDTGELFF. The CDR3 coding sequence is TGTGCCAGCAGCTTTTTTGGACGGGTAGCGGGGGACACCGGGGAGCTGTTTTTT. This chain connects TRBV7-2 to TRBJ2-2; 9 bases agree with TRBD2. V gave up 3 bases and J gave up 3 bases; unmatched junction bases: 11. Germline lookup yields CDR1 SGHTA and CDR2 FQGNSA. The CDR3 sequence is 18 residues long.

The chain has TRBV27 and TRBJ1-2, with 9 bases that match TRBD1. CDR1 is MNHEY, CDR2 SMNVEV, per germline (reference sequence). After removal of 3 bases from V and 4 bases from J, the junction contained 6 bases not matched to a gene. There are 15 residues in the CDR3. CDR3 in amino acids: CASSFLGQGGYGYTF. The CDR3 DNA sequence: TGTGCCAGCAGTTTTCTGGGACAGGGAGGCTATGGCTACACCTTC.